These T cell receptor beta chains were read from a single sample in a study of T cell responses to AZD1222 COVID-19 vaccine. Data came from immunoSEQ multiplex PCR; TCRdb stores just in-frame clones and leaves some out. The data show under 200,000 clones, about 90% seen once. This specimen was peripheral blood, taken on day 0 of MenACWY control vaccination. The receptors here all came from an adult in good health. Each CDR3 is given with its conserved first and last residue. Fields, in order: D gene, V gene, J gene, clone size, CDR3 protein, CDR3 DNA. A D gene is named only where the DNA matches it firmly. A clone size is listed for some rows: how often the clone was seen (once, few, many), or a class if it is expanded.

>-|TRBV12-3/TRBV12-4|TRBJ1-1|-
CAGRSAGGTEAFF
TGTGCCGGCAGGAGCGCCGGAGGTACTGAAGCTTTCTTT
>TRBD1|TRBV7-2|TRBJ1-2|-
CASSLGTGLLGYTF
TGTGCCAGCAGCCTTGGGACAGGGCTTCTTGGCTACACCTTC
>-|TRBV19|TRBJ2-6|-
CASSISGAGANVLTF
TGTGCCAGTAGTATCTCTGGGGCCGGGGCCAACGTCCTGACTTTC
>-|TRBV11-3|TRBJ1-4|-
CASSLSSVDEKLFF
TGTGCCAGCAGCTTAAGCTCGGTCGATGAAAAACTGTTTTTT
>-|TRBV29-1|TRBJ1-4|-
CSVANRRAEKLFF
TGCAGCGTTGCTAACAGAAGGGCTGAAAAACTGTTTTTT
>-|TRBV27|TRBJ1-1|-
CASSSPWGGGTEAFF
TGTGCCAGCAGTTCGCCGTGGGGGGGAGGCACTGAAGCTTTCTTT
>TRBD2|TRBV7-2|TRBJ2-1|-
CASSLVLAGVSGNEQFF
TGTGCCAGCAGCTTAGTGCTAGCGGGAGTATCTGGCAATGAGCAGTTCTTC
>TRBD1|TRBV20-1|TRBJ1-4|-
CSASPPTGGRTNEKLFF
TGCAGTGCTAGTCCGCCGACAGGGGGGCGGACTAATGAAAAACTGTTTTTT
>TRBD2|TRBV7-3|TRBJ2-1|once
CASSPFRSSGYNEQFF
TGTGCCAGCAGCCCCTTTAGGTCTAGCGGGTACAATGAGCAGTTCTTC
>TRBD1|TRBV7-9|TRBJ1-2|-
CASSPGQVGYTF
TGTGCCAGCAGCCCCGGACAGGTCGGCTACACCTTC
>-|TRBV9|TRBJ1-2|-
CASSSTGKSQGYTF
TGTGCCAGCAGCTCAACAGGGAAGTCTCAAGGCTACACCTTC
>-|TRBV3-1/TRBV3-2|TRBJ1-3|-
CASRGAGTGNTIYF
TGTGCCAGCAGGGGTGCGGGGACTGGAAACACCATATATTTT
>-|TRBV12-2|TRBJ1-4|-
CASRLGYGRLGEKLFF
TGTGCAAGTCGCTTAGGGTATGGCAGACTGGGAGAAAAACTGTTTTTT
>-|TRBV24-1|TRBJ2-1|-
CATGDRYYNEQFF
TGTGCCACTGGGGACCGATACTACAATGAGCAGTTCTTC
>TRBD1|TRBV27|TRBJ1-1|-
CASSLYSTGALNTEAFF
TGTGCCAGCAGTTTATATTCGACAGGGGCCTTGAACACTGAAGCTTTCTTT
>-|TRBV20-1|TRBJ2-5|-
CSASSKVYQETQYF
TGCAGTGCTAGTTCGAAGGTGTACCAAGAGACCCAGTACTTC
>-|TRBV9|TRBJ1-1|-
CASSVKLGNTEAFF
TGTGCCAGCAGCGTAAAACTTGGGAACACTGAAGCTTTCTTT
>-|TRBV4-3|TRBJ1-6|-
CASSQEDAGYYNSPLHF
TGCGCCAGCAGCCAAGAAGACGCCGGGTATTATAATTCACCCCTCCACTTT
>-|TRBV6-5|TRBJ2-2|-
CASSYRIDRYTGELFF
TGTGCCAGCAGTTACCGTATCGACAGATACACCGGGGAGCTGTTTTTT
>-|TRBV7-6|TRBJ1-1|-
CASSPTYNTEAFF
TGTGCCAGCAGTCCTACTTATAACACTGAAGCTTTCTTT
>TRBD1|TRBV11-1|TRBJ2-1|-
CASSSPGQGGYNEQFF
TGTGCCAGCAGCTCGCCCGGACAGGGGGGCTACAATGAGCAGTTCTTC
>TRBD2|TRBV6-5|TRBJ2-7|-
CASRISGGTYEQYF
TGTGCCAGCAGGATTAGCGGGGGCACCTACGAGCAGTACTTC
>TRBD1|TRBV5-1|TRBJ1-3|-
CASSPDPGQGPGNTIYF
TGCGCCAGCAGCCCCGACCCGGGACAGGGCCCTGGAAACACCATATATTTT
>-|TRBV7-3|TRBJ1-1|-
CASSVFLDTEAFF
TGTGCCAGCAGCGTGTTTTTGGACACTGAAGCTTTCTTT